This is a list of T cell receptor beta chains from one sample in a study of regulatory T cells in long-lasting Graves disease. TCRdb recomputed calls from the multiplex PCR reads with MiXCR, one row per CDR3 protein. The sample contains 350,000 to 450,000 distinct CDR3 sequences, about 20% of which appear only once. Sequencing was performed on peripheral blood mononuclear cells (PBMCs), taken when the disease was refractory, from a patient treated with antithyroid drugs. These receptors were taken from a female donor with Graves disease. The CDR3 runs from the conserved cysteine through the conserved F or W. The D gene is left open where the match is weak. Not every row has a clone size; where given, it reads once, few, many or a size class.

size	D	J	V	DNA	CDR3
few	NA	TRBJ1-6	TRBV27	TGTGCCAGCAGTTTCGGCAGCCTCAATTCACCCCTCCACTTT	CASSFGSLNSPLHF
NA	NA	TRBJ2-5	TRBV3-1	TGTGCCAGCAGCCGGCCGATTGGACTGAAGATAGAGACCAAGTACTTC	CASSRPIGLKIETKYF
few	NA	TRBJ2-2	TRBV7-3	TGTGCCAGCAGCCCCACGGACAACACCGGGGAGCTGTTTTTT	CASSPTDNTGELFF
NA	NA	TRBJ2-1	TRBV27	TGTGCCAGCAGTTTAGCACCCATTAGCGGCAGCTCCTACAATGAGCAGTTCTTC	CASSLAPISGSSYNEQFF
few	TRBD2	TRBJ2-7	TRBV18	TGTGCCAGCTCACCAGTAGCGGGAGGGTCCTACGAGCAGTACTTC	CASSPVAGGSYEQYF
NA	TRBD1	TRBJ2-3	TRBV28	TGTGCCAGCAGTTCAGGGGGCGAGTTCACAGATACGCAGTATTTT	CASSSGGEFTDTQYF
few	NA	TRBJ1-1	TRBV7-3	TGTGCCAGCAGCTTAGTCCGAATCAGATATTACACTGAAGCTTTCTTT	CASSLVRIRYYTEAFF
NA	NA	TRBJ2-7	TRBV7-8	TGTGCCAGCAGCTTAGCGGGGGGATGGTACGAGCAGTACTTC	CASSLAGGWYEQYF
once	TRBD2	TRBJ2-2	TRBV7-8	TGTGCCAGCAGCTTACGCGGGAGAAAGGCCGGGGAGCTGTTTTTT	CASSLRGRKAGELFF
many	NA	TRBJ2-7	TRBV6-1	TGTGCCAGCAGCTGGACGGGCTACGAGCAGTACTTC	CASSWTGYEQYF
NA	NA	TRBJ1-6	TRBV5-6	TGTGCCAGCGGTGACAGTTATAATTCACCCCTCCACTTT	CASGDSYNSPLHF
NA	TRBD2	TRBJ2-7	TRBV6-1	TGTGCCACGGGCCTAGCGGGAGGCTACGAGCAGTACTTC	CATGLAGGYEQYF
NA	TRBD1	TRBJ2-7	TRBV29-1	TGCAGCGTTGTCTTAGCAAGCTCGGCCCAGGGGGCTTCCTACGAGCAGTACTTC	CSVVLASSAQGASYEQYF
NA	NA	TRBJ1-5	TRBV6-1	TGTGCCAGCAGTGAAAGTAATCGCGATCAGCCCCAGCATTTT	CASSESNRDQPQHF
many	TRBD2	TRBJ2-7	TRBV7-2	TGTGCCAGCAGCCCAGTGGGACTACCCTACGAGCAGTACTTC	CASSPVGLPYEQYF
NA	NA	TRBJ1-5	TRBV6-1	TGTGCCAGCAGTAGCCACCTTTGGACAGGCAATCAGCCCCAGCATTTT	CASSSHLWTGNQPQHF
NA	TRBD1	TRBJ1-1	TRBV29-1	TGCAGCGCCGGACAGGGTTCCTACACTGAAGCTTTCTTT	CSAGQGSYTEAFF
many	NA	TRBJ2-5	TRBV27	TGTGCCAGCAGTTTATCGAGGGGTGCGACCCAGTACTTC	CASSLSRGATQYF
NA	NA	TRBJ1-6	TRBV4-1	TGCGCCAGCAGCTACGGGAGTTCACCCCTCCACTTT	CASSYGSSPLHF
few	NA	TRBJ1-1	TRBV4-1	TGCGCCAGCAGCCAAGATCGGCGGGCGCCGGCTGAAGCTTTCTTT	CASSQDRRAPAEAFF
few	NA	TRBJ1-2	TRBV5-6	TGTGCCAGCAGCTTTTTTAGGTCCATAGCTAACTATGGCTACACCTTC	CASSFFRSIANYGYTF
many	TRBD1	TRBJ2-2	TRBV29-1	TGCAGCGCCGGACAGGCCGTCACCGGGGAGCTGTTTTTT	CSAGQAVTGELFF
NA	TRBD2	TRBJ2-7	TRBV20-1	TGCAGTGCTAGAGGGACTAGCCCGCGAAGAGAATCCTACGAGCAGTACTTC	CSARGTSPRRESYEQYF
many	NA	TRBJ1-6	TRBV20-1	TGCAGTGCTAGAGATCTGGGGCTAGGATTGAATTCACCCCTCCACTTT	CSARDLGLGLNSPLHF
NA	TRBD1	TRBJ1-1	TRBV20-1	TGCAGTGCTGACTTAACAGGGGGCACTGAAGCTTTCTTT	CSADLTGGTEAFF
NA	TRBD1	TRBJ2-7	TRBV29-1	TGCAGCGCCCAGGGACAGGGCCCCTACGAGCAGTACTTC	CSAQGQGPYEQYF
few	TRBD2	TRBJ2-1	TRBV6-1	TGTGCCACTTCGGGACTAGTGGGTCGCAATGAGCAGTTCTTC	CATSGLVGRNEQFF
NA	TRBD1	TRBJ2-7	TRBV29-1	TGCAGCGTTAGGGACAGGCCGTTGGCGGTACCCTACGAGCAGTACTTC	CSVRDRPLAVPYEQYF
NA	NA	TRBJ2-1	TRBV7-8	TGTGCCAGCAGCTTTGCCACGGGGCGCGGGCCCTACAATGAGCAGTTCTTC	CASSFATGRGPYNEQFF
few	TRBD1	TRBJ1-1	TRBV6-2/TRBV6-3	TGTGCCACCAAGAAAGGGACAGGGTCTTACACTGAAGCTTTCTTT	CATKKGTGSYTEAFF
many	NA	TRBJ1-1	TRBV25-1	TGTGCCAGCAGTCAACAGCTGAACACTGAAGCTTTCTTT	CASSQQLNTEAFF
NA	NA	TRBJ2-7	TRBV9	TGTGCCAGCAGCTCCGAAGGTTGGGACTACGAGCAGTACTTC	CASSSEGWDYEQYF
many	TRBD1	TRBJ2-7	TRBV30	TGTGCCTGGGGGACAGGGAGCAACGAGCAGTACTTC	CAWGTGSNEQYF
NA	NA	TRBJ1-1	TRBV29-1	TGCAGCGTTGAGGGCGAGGGAATGAACACTGAAGCTTTCTTT	CSVEGEGMNTEAFF
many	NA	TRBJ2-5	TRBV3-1	TGTGCCAGCAGCGAACAGAAGAGTAAGGAGACCCAGTACTTC	CASSEQKSKETQYF
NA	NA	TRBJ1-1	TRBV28	TGTGCCAGCAGTCTTATGAGGGGAGGGGACGCTGAAGTTTTCTTT	CASSLMRGGDAEVFF
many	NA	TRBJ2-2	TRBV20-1	TGCAGTGCTCAGACAGGCCACACCGGGGAGCTGTTTTTT	CSAQTGHTGELFF
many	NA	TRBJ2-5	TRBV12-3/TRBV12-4	TGTGCCAGCAGTTTCAGGATACTCCAAGAGACCCAGTACTTC	CASSFRILQETQYF
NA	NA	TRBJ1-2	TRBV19	TGTGCCAGTGGATTAGGCTACACCTTC	CASGLGYTF
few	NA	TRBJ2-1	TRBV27	TGTGCCAGCAGGTTGGGGGCGGGAGTGAGCAATGAGCAGTTCTTC	CASRLGAGVSNEQFF
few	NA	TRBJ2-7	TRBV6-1	TGTGCCAGCAGTGAAGCGCTCGAGGGGATTCGCTACGAGCAGTACTTC	CASSEALEGIRYEQYF
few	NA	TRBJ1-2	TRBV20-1	TGCAGTGCCACAGAGGTGGGACAAGGAAACTATGGCTACACCTTC	CSATEVGQGNYGYTF
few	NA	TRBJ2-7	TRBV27	TGTGCCAGCAGTTCTTTGTTCGGGGCAGCCTACGAGCAGTACTTC	CASSSLFGAAYEQYF
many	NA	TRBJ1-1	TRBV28	TGTGCCAGCAGGCGGGGGGGCAGCACTGAAGCTTTCTTT	CASRRGGSTEAFF